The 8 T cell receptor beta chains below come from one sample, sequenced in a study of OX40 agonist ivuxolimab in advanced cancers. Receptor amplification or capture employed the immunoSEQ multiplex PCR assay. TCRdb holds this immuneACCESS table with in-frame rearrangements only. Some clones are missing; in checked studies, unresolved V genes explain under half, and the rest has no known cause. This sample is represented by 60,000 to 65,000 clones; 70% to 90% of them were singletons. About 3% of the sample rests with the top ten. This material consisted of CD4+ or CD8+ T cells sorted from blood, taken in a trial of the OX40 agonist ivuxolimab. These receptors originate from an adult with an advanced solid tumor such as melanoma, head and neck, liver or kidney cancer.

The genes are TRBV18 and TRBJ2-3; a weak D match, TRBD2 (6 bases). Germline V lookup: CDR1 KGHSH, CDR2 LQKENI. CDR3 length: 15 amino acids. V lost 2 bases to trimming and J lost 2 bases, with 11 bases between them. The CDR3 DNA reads TGTGCCAGCTCACCAGGAGCGGGCTACACAGATACGCAGTATTTT. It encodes CASSPGAGYTDTQYF.

Here the CDR3 DNA reads TGTGCCAGCAGTTACGGTAGTGGCGGCAGAAGGGAGACCCAGTACTTC. Protein sequence: CASSYGSGGRRETQYF. The rearrangement links TRBV6-5 to TRBJ2-5; unclear D gene. The CDR3 consists of 16 residues. The ends were cut back, 2 bases at V and 5 bases at J, with 18 bases in the middle. Germline loops: CDR1 MNHEY, CDR2 SVGAGI.

CDR3 nucleotides: TGTGCCAGTCACGGAGCTTTCTCTGGAAACACCATATATTTT. This encodes CASHGAFSGNTIYF. This chain connects TRBV19 to TRBJ1-3; no reliable D call. This CDR3 spans 14 amino acids. Per the germline V gene, CDR1 is LNHDA and CDR2 is SQIVND (reference sequence). V was pared by 8 bases and J by 0 bases, with 11 bases between.

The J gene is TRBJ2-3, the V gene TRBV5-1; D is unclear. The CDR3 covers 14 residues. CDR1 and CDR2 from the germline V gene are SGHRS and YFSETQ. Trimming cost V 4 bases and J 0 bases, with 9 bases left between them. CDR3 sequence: CASSPEYSTDTQYF. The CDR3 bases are TGCGCCAGCAGCCCCGAATATAGCACAGATACGCAGTATTTT.

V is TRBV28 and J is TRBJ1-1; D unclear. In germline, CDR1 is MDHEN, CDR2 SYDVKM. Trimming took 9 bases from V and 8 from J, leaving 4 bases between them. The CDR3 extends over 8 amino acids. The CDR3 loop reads CARGEAFF. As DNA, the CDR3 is TGTGCCAGGGGAGAAGCTTTCTTT.

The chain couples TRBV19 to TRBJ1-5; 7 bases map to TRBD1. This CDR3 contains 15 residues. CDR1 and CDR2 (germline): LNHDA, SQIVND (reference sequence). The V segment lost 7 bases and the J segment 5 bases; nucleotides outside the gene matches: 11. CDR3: CASIKSGGKDQPQHF. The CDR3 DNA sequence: TGTGCCAGTATAAAATCAGGGGGTAAGGATCAGCCCCAGCATTTT.

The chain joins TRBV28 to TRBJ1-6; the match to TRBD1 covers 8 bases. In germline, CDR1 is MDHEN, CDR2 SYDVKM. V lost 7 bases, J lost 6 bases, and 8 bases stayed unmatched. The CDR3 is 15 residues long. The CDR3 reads CASNPGQGGNSPLHF. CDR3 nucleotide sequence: TGTGCCAGCAACCCCGGACAGGGAGGTAATTCACCCCTCCACTTT. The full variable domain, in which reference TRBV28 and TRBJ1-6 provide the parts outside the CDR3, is DVKVTQSSRYLVKRTGEKVFLECVQDMDHENMFWYRQDPGLGLRLIYFSYDVKMKEKGDIPEGYSVSREKKERFSLILESASTNQTSMYLCASNPGQGGNSPLHFGNGTRLTVT.

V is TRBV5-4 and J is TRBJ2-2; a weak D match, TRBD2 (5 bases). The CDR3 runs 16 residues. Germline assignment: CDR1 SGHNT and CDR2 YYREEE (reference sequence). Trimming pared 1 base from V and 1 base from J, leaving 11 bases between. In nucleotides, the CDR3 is TGTGCCAGCAGCTTGCCGGACTCCAGGAACACCGGGGAGCTGTTTTTT. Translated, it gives CASSLPDSRNTGELFF.